The present entry profiles one TCR beta chain with its context. What it binds is unknown. The sample originates from a study of T cells in tumors after PD-1 blockade. The overall study: During anti-PD-1 treatment, some patients continued daily vismodegib 150 mg. Mean per blood sample: roughly 100,000 templates (about 24,000-270,000), some 40,000 unique clonotypes.

Regarding the study as a whole: Blood contained roughly two fifths of the tumor's TCR clonotypes.

The ends were cut back, 3 bases at V and 0 bases at J, with 8 bases in the middle. This CDR3 spans 15 amino acids. Germline CDR1 is SNHLY and CDR2 is FYNNEI. This table comes from immunoSEQ multiplex PCR, and its TCRdb copy is limited to in-frame clones, with some not included. The sample lists approximately 6,000 clones, about four fifths occurring once. Template: tumor biopsy or peripheral blood genomic DNA, roughly 550-6,004 ng per sample. The source is a human donor with advanced basal cell or squamous cell carcinoma (not recorded which). Sequencing was performed on PBMCs, taken after anti-PD-1 therapy. The chain carries TRBV2 and TRBJ1-4; D is ambiguous. The CDR3 loop reads CASSDGPATNEKLFF. CDR3 DNA sequence: TGTGCCAGCAGTGACGGCCCCGCAACTAATGAAAAACTGTTTTTT.